Below are 16 T cell receptor beta chains sequenced from a single sample in a study of identical twins. TCRdb re-analysed the 5' RACE reads in MiXCR, keeping a single row per CDR3 protein. Altogether some 900,000 distinct CDR3 sequences are present, over 9% being singletons, with the ten largest covering around 1.5%. The data were also submitted as part of a second study, on yellow fever vaccine responses in identical twins.

The sample was PBMCs. The receptors were gathered from a woman between 18 and 30 years old in good health.

The chain links TRBV20-1 to TRBJ2-3; maybe TRBD2 (5 bases). CDR1 and CDR2 from the germline V gene are DFQATT and SNEGSKA (reference sequence). This CDR3 spans 15 amino acids. Trimming took off 6 bases at V and 0 bases at J, with 16 bases between the two ends. The CDR3 DNA reads as TGCAGTGCAAGGACCGGGGAGTTCAGCACAGATACGCAGTATTTT. This sequence encodes CSARTGEFSTDTQYF.

This chain links TRBV5-5 with TRBJ2-5, with D possibly called TRBD1 or TRBD2 (5 bases each). Germline CDR1 reads SGHKS; CDR2 reads YYEKEE (reference sequence). The CDR3 loop spans 14 amino acids. Trimming stripped 1 base from V and 4 bases from J, with 11 bases between. CDR3 bases: TGTGCCAGCAGCTTGTTGGGGGAGTCAGAGACCCAGTACTTC. The encoded protein is CASSLLGESETQYF.

This chain joins TRBV7-6 and TRBJ2-1; either TRBD1 or TRBD2 may supply D (6 bases each). The CDR3 has 18 amino acids. Germline V gene data show CDR1 as SGHVS and CDR2 as FNYEAQ. Trimming shortened V by 3 bases and J by 7 bases, and 25 bases separated the two germline ends. In nucleotides, the CDR3 is TGTGCCAGCAGCTTGAGGGAAGGGGGGTTTGTGTACACGAATGAGCAGTTCTTC. Encoded protein: CASSLREGGFVYTNEQFF.

J is TRBJ2-7 and V is TRBV6-5; TRBD1 matches 7 bases. The germline CDR1 and CDR2 sequences are MNHEY and SVGAGI. J lost 3 bases, V lost 2 bases, and 13 bases had no gene match. The CDR3 has 17 residues. CDR3 DNA: TGTGCCAGCAGTTACGGCGATCCGGGACAGTCAATCTACGAGCAGTACTTC. Protein product: CASSYGDPGQSIYEQYF.

Regarding this clonotype: This may be a read error, as it is one base from a much larger clone. The V and J genes are TRBV28 and TRBJ2-5; no reliable D call. This CDR3 region has 16 residues. Trimming stripped 5 bases from V and 0 bases from J, with 16 bases between. Germline V lookup: CDR1 MDHEN, CDR2 SYDVKM. CDR3 residues: CASSLSPSQDQETQYF. CDR3 nucleotides: TGTGCCAGCAGTCTCAGCCCTAGTCAAGACCAAGAGACCCAGTACTTC.

This sequence joins TRBV10-3 and TRBJ2-1; D possibly corresponds to TRBD2 (7 bases). This CDR3 is 14 amino acids long. V was cut by 10 bases and J by 4 bases, with 17 bases left in between. Germline CDR1 and CDR2: ENHRY and SYGVKD. CDR3 amino acids: CATTGGVLYNEQFF. The CDR3 region has the DNA TGTGCCACGACGGGGGGCGTCCTATACAATGAGCAGTTCTTC.

In this sample, this clonotype turned up many times. Its ends do not fully match the called genes, so a read error is possible. The chain recombines TRBV28 with TRBJ2-2; D is uncertain. The CDR3 consists of 13 residues. The germline CDR1 and CDR2 sequences are MDHEN and SYDVKM. The CDR3 region has the DNA TGCGCCAGCAGCTTCAGGAACACCGGGGAGCTGTTTTTT. It is translated as CASSFRNTGELFF.

This chain joins TRBV29-1 and TRBJ2-5, with D perhaps TRBD1 (5 bases). The V and J ends lost 6 bases and 2 bases respectively, with 13 bases between them. This CDR3 comprises 13 residues. Germline-derived CDR1 and CDR2 are SQVTM and ANQGSEA. This CDR3 is CSVAGQGQETQYF. Written as DNA, the CDR3 is TGCAGCGTCGCCGGACAAGGACAAGAGACCCAGTACTTC.

This clonotype was seen a handful of times. The chain combines TRBV7-9 with TRBJ2-2, with D possibly being TRBD1 (5 bases). The germline V gene has CDR1 SEHNR and CDR2 FQNEAQ (reference sequence). Trimming shortened V by 2 bases and J by 4 bases, and 11 bases separated the two germline ends. The CDR3 has 15 residues. The CDR3 coding sequence is TGTGCCAGCAGCTTAAATGACAGACCCACCGGGGAGCTGTTTTTT. This sequence encodes CASSLNDRPTGELFF.

The chain uses TRBV20-1 and TRBJ2-6; the D gene is possibly TRBD2 (5 bases). The ends were cut back, 7 bases at V and 4 bases at J, with 11 bases in the middle. Germline lookup yields CDR1 DFQATT and CDR2 SNEGSKA (reference sequence). The length of the CDR3 is 13 residues. CDR3 nucleotide sequence: TGCAGTGGGGAGCTCCCCGGGGCCAACGTCCTGACTTTC. Translating gives CSGELPGANVLTF.

The chain joins TRBV27 to TRBJ2-7; possibly TRBD1 for D (6 bases). The CDR3 sequence is 15 residues long. Germline CDR1 reads MNHEY; CDR2 reads SMNVEV (reference sequence). The V gene lost 2 bases and the J gene lost 2 bases, with 13 bases spanning the gap. CDR3 in amino acids: CASSLGQGTTYEQYV. The CDR3 region has the DNA TGTGCCAGCAGTTTAGGGCAGGGGACGACCTACGAGCAGTACGTC.

The rearrangement uses TRBV12-3 or TRBV12-4 and TRBJ2-4, with TRBD1 matching over 7 bases. Losses at the gene ends were 7 bases for V and 9 bases for J; bases not matched to a gene: 12. This CDR3 has 14 residues. DNA of the CDR3: TGTGCCAGCACCAGCCGGGACAGAGGGTCCATTCAGTACTTC. Amino acids: CASTSRDRGSIQYF.

The chain employs TRBV15 and TRBJ1-4; 10 nucleotides line up with TRBD1. V was clipped by 1 base and J by 7 bases; unmatched bases: 12. The CDR3 runs 18 residues. Per germline, CDR1 LNHNV and CDR2 YYDKDF (reference sequence). CDR3 protein: CATSRGQTGGAGVEKLFF. The CDR3 DNA reads TGTGCCACCAGCAGAGGACAGACAGGGGGCGCAGGAGTTGAAAAACTGTTTTTT. Full variable domain (outside the CDR3, taken from reference TRBV15 and TRBJ1-4): DAMVIQNPRYQVTQFGKPVTLSCSQTLNHNVMYWYQQKSSQAPKLLFHYYDKDFNNEADTPDNFQSRRPNTSFCFLDIRSPGLGDTAMYLCATSRGQTGGAGVEKLFFGSGTQLSVL.

This clonotype was found a few times. This chain uses TRBV5-5 with TRBJ2-2, with D maybe TRBD1 (5 bases). Germline lookup yields CDR1 SGHKS and CDR2 YYEKEE (reference sequence). Trimming pared 0 bases from V and 7 bases from J, leaving 16 bases between. The CDR3 is 16 residues long. The CDR3 nucleotides are TGTGCCAGCAGCTTGGTCGGGCCAGGGTTGGTCGGGGAGCTGTTTTTT. This gives the protein CASSLVGPGLVGELFF.

This chain joins TRBV20-1 and TRBJ2-3, with 9 bases fitting TRBD2. The CDR3 loop spans 14 amino acids. Germline CDR1 is DFQATT and CDR2 is SNEGSKA (reference sequence). V was clipped by 6 bases and J by 3 bases; unmatched bases: 7. The CDR3 sequence is CSAVSGGGTDTQYF. CDR3 in DNA: TGCAGTGCGGTTAGCGGGGGAGGAACAGATACGCAGTATTTT.

Ten or more counts support this clonotype. V is TRBV5-1 and J is TRBJ2-2; D unclear. CDR1 is SGHRS and CDR2 is YFSETQ in the germline V gene. V lost 0 bases and J lost 9, with 9 bases in between. The CDR3 length is 13 residues. CDR3 protein: CASSLVGGRELFF. CDR3 DNA sequence: TGCGCCAGCAGCTTGGTAGGCGGTCGGGAGCTGTTTTTT. Filled out from reference TRBV5-1 and TRBJ2-2, the complete variable domain reads KAGVTQTPRYLIKTRGQQVTLSCSPISGHRSVSWYQQTPGQGLQFLFEYFSETQRNKGNFPGRFSGRQFSNSRSEMNVSTLELGDSALYLCASSLVGGRELFFGEGSRLTVL.